The 21 T cell receptor beta chains given below trace back to one sample, sequenced in a study of T cell responses to AZD1222 COVID-19 vaccine. The method was immunoSEQ multiplex PCR; TCRdb's version includes in-frame clones alone and lacks a portion of them. The sample includes approximately 90,000 clones, roughly 89% of them seen just once. The source material was peripheral blood, sampled on day 0 of AZD1222 vaccination. Receptor source: an adult in good health.

This clone was counted once. This chain uses TRBV19 with TRBJ1-5; 9 bases are a match to TRBD1. With 3 bases clipped from V and 7 bases from J, the junction kept 4 bases outside the gene matches. Germline loops: CDR1 LNHDA, CDR2 SQIVND (reference sequence). CDR3 length equals 14 residues. CDR3: CASSIRDRDQPQHF. The CDR3 bases are TGTGCCAGTAGTATCCGGGACAGGGACCAGCCCCAGCATTTT.

The chain combines TRBV11-2 with TRBJ2-7; no clear D gene. Germline loops: CDR1 SGHAT, CDR2 FQNNGV. V gave up 0 bases and J gave up 3 bases, with 18 bases separating them. This CDR3 region has 17 residues. DNA for the CDR3: TGTGCCAGCAGCTTAGACCGTGGTCGGACCCTATACTACGAGCAGTACTTC. This gives the protein CASSLDRGRTLYYEQYF. The full variable domain, in which reference TRBV11-2 and TRBJ2-7 provide the parts outside the CDR3, is EAGVAQSPRYKIIEKRQSVAFWCNPISGHATLYWYQQILGQGPKLLIQFQNNGVVDDSQLPKDRFSAERLKGVDSTLKIQPAKLEDSAVYLCASSLDRGRTLYYEQYFGPGTRLTVT.

This clone has just one count. The V call is TRBV5-1, the J call TRBJ2-7, with D tentatively TRBD1 (6 bases). Looked up from germline, CDR1 is SGHRS and CDR2 is YFSETQ. Trimming took off 4 bases at V and 0 bases at J, with 14 bases between the two ends. The CDR3 extends over 15 amino acids. CDR3: CASSPDRQDSYEQYF. CDR3 DNA sequence: TGCGCCAGCAGCCCCGACAGGCAGGACTCCTACGAGCAGTACTTC.

The chain joins TRBV30 to TRBJ1-2; 8 nucleotides match TRBD1. CDR1 and CDR2 (germline): GTSNPN, SVGIG (reference sequence). V gave up 2 bases and J gave up 8 bases; unmatched junction bases: 7. The length of the CDR3 is 13 residues. DNA for the CDR3: TGTGCCTGGAGTTGGCCAGGGGGCTTCGGCTACACCTTC. It translates to CAWSWPGGFGYTF.

By sample share, this clone is medium-sized. The CDR3 DNA is TGTGCCAGCAGTGAGACAGGGGAAGGGGGCTATGGCTACACCTTC. Translated, it gives CASSETGEGGYGYTF. V and J are TRBV6-1 and TRBJ1-2, with TRBD1 matching over 8 bases. The CDR3 length is 15 residues. CDR1 is MNHNS, CDR2 SASEGT, per germline. With V trimmed by 3 bases and J by 4 bases, 7 bases remained unmatched.

The chain is built from TRBV6-5 and TRBJ2-2; D gene ambiguous. V dropped 7 bases and J dropped 1 base, with 10 bases sitting between them. There are 14 residues in the CDR3. The V gene's germline CDR1 is MNHEY and CDR2 SVGAGI. The CDR3 DNA sequence: TGTGCCAGCATTTGGCAGCTGAACACCGGGGAGCTGTTTTTT. This translates into CASIWQLNTGELFF.

This clone was seen a few times. The V and J genes are TRBV28 and TRBJ1-4, with 7 bases lining up with TRBD1. Trimming removed 5 bases from V and 8 bases from J; junction bases left unmatched: 11. Germline CDR1 is MDHEN and CDR2 is SYDVKM. The CDR3 contains 15 residues. CDR3 in DNA: TGTGCCAGCAGTATCTTACAGGGGTTGCGAGAAAAACTGTTTTTT. Translating it yields CASSILQGLREKLFF.

The V call is TRBV7-2, the J call TRBJ1-2; D is undetermined. Per germline, CDR1 SGHTA and CDR2 FQGNSA. V dropped 2 bases and J dropped 5 bases, with 15 bases sitting between them. CDR3 length: 15 residues. The CDR3 is CASSLSSTGFYGYTF. CDR3 nucleotide sequence: TGTGCCAGCAGCTTATCGTCAACGGGGTTTTATGGCTACACCTTC.

V is TRBV16 and J is TRBJ2-2; no firm D call. With 1 base removed from V and 3 bases from J, the gap between germline ends came to 3 bases. The CDR3 extends over 13 amino acids. Germline CDR1 and CDR2: KGHSY and FQNENV. The CDR3 here is CASSQLDTGELFF. In nucleotides, the CDR3 is TGTGCCAGCAGCCAATTGGACACCGGGGAGCTGTTTTTT.

The chain has TRBV18 and TRBJ1-4; D perhaps matches TRBD1 (5 bases). The V gene's germline CDR1 is KGHSH and CDR2 LQKENI. V dropped 3 bases and J dropped 5 bases, with 13 bases sitting between them. This CDR3 is built from 15 residues. CDR3 sequence: CASSPGVETNEKLFF. CDR3 in DNA: TGTGCCAGCTCACCGGGGGTGGAAACGAATGAAAAACTGTTTTTT.

The CDR3 sequence is CAISEGRVGEETQYF. CDR3 sequence (DNA): TGTGCCATCAGTGAAGGGAGGGTCGGGGAAGAGACCCAGTACTTC. The chain recombines TRBV10-3 with TRBJ2-5; 7 bases match TRBD2. Germline lookup yields CDR1 ENHRY and CDR2 SYGVKD. J gave up 3 bases and V 3 bases, and 7 bases lay outside the gene matches. CDR3 length: 15 residues.

This clone was seen just once. The V call is TRBV28, the J call TRBJ2-6; D may be TRBD2 (6 bases). The germline V and J ends were trimmed by 4 bases and 3 bases, with 7 bases remaining between them. This CDR3 has 14 residues. Germline loops: CDR1 MDHEN, CDR2 SYDVKM. This CDR3 is CASSWGGGANVLTF. CDR3 coding DNA: TGTGCCAGCAGTTGGGGAGGTGGGGCCAACGTCCTGACTTTC.

The J gene is TRBJ1-5, the V gene TRBV19; D perhaps matches TRBD1 (6 bases). V was clipped by 4 bases and J by 4 bases, with 11 bases between them. The CDR3 length is 14 residues. Per germline, CDR1 LNHDA and CDR2 SQIVND (reference sequence). CDR3 sequence (DNA): TGTGCCAGTAGTAAGGACAGATTTAATCAGCCCCAGCATTTT. It is translated as CASSKDRFNQPQHF.

J is TRBJ1-2 and V is TRBV28; 12 nucleotides align to TRBD1. Germline-derived CDR1 and CDR2 are MDHEN and SYDVKM. V lost 6 bases to trimming and J lost 4 bases; unmatched junction nucleotides: 12. CDR3 size: 17 residues. CDR3 bases: TGTGCCAGCAGGAAACTAGGGACAGGGGGCAATGGCTATGGCTACACCTTC. Protein product: CASRKLGTGGNGYGYTF.

The chain employs TRBV2 and TRBJ2-5, with TRBD2 identical over 7 bases. The CDR3 contains 15 residues. V lost 1 base to trimming and J lost 5 bases; unmatched junction nucleotides: 7. Germline V CDR1 and CDR2: SNHLY, FYNNEI. CDR3 residues: CASSEEGREGETQYF. CDR3 coding DNA: TGTGCCAGCAGTGAAGAGGGCAGGGAGGGGGAGACCCAGTACTTC.

V is TRBV7-8 and J is TRBJ1-1; D gene uncertain. The CDR3 totals 13 residues. Per germline, CDR1 SGHVS and CDR2 FQNEAQ. Between the trimmed V and J ends, which lost 5 bases and 5 bases, there was a span of 12 bases. CDR3: CASSQAGGTEAFF. DNA of the CDR3: TGTGCCAGCAGCCAAGCGGGTGGTACTGAAGCTTTCTTT.

This sequence joins TRBV10-2 and TRBJ1-2; 9 bases are a match to TRBD1. CDR1 and CDR2 from the germline V gene are WSHSY and SAAADI. CDR3 size: 16 residues. Unmatched junction bases numbered 13, after V lost 4 bases and J lost 7 bases. The CDR3 DNA follows: TGCGCCAGCAGTGGACAACTCCGGGACAGGGCCTTTGGCTACACCTTC. It is translated as CASSGQLRDRAFGYTF.

V gene TRBV30 combines with J gene TRBJ1-3; no clear D. The CDR3 extends over 11 amino acids. The germline gives CDR1 GTSNPN, CDR2 SVGIG (reference sequence). Between the trimmed V and J ends, which lost 4 bases and 0 bases, there was a span of 1 base. The CDR3 region has the DNA TGTGCCTGGACCTCTGGAAACACCATATATTTT. Encoded protein: CAWTSGNTIYF.

V usage is TRBV4-2 and J usage is TRBJ2-2; 14 nucleotides align to TRBD2. Trimming removed 8 bases from V and 4 bases from J; junction bases left unmatched: 3. Germline V CDR1 and CDR2: LGHNA, YNFKEQ. This CDR3 contains 15 residues. In nucleotides, the CDR3 is TGTGCCAGCTCAGGACTAGCGGGGGGCACCGGGGAGCTGTTTTTT. Encoded protein: CASSGLAGGTGELFF.

This clone was found a few times. Within the sample, other DNA sequences also encode this same CDR3. The chain employs TRBV5-4 and TRBJ1-2; TRBD1 is a possible D gene (5 bases). CDR3 length: 15 residues. The V gene lost 4 bases and the J gene lost 6 bases, with 19 bases spanning the gap. The germline V gene encodes CDR1 SGHNT and CDR2 YYREEE (reference sequence). The CDR3 coding sequence is TGTGCCAGCAGCCGGATTCCGGGACTTTGGGATGGCTACACCTTC. This encodes CASSRIPGLWDGYTF. Supplemented by reference TRBV5-4 and TRBJ1-2, the full variable domain reads ETGVTQSPTHLIKTRGQQVTLRCSSQSGHNTVSWYQQALGQGPQFIFQYYREEENGRGNFPPRFSGLQFPNYSSELNVNALELDDSALYLCASSRIPGLWDGYTFGSGTRLTVV.

J is TRBJ2-5 and V is TRBV6-6; 11 bases line up with TRBD2. Germline CDR1 and CDR2: MNHNY and SVGAGI (reference sequence). The CDR3 consists of 13 residues. J gave up 3 bases and V 8 bases, and 2 bases lay outside the gene matches. The CDR3 DNA is TGTGCCAGCCAGGGACTAGCGGAAGAGACCCAGTACTTC. It specifies CASQGLAEETQYF.